This TCR beta chain is drawn from a study of blood T cells in healthy people across ages. The authors ran a second PCR of roughly 6 to 12 cycles using a sample-barcoded 5' primer and a J-beta primer mix. TCRdb re-called the 5' RACE reads with MiXCR, one entry per CDR3 protein. The data show 1,500,000 or so distinct CDR3 sequences, around 59% seen once. The ends were cut back, 2 bases at V and 4 bases at J, with 14 bases in the middle. CDR1 is SGHTA and CDR2 is FQGNSA in the germline V gene. The length of the CDR3 is 15 residues. The chain carries TRBV7-2 and TRBJ2-5; D could derive from TRBD1 or TRBD2 (5 bases each). Material for sequencing was blood. This TCR was recovered from a man between 18 and 35 years old in good health. The CDR3 sequence is CASSLFGGAAETQYF. In nucleotides, the CDR3 is TGTGCCAGCAGCTTATTTGGGGGAGCTGCAGAGACCCAGTACTTC.